A selection of T cell receptor beta chains follows, all from one sample in a study of cytomegalovirus exposure and HLA in healthy donors. Sequenced by immunoSEQ multiplex PCR; TCRdb stores in-frame clones only, minus some. The sample table sets out 150,000 to 200,000 clones. Sequenced sample: PBMCs. All receptors come from a man younger than 40 in good health and CMV-seronegative. Both conserved end residues are part of each CDR3. A D gene is named only where the DNA matches it firmly.

j_gene,v_gene,d_gene,CDR3nt,CDR3aa
TRBJ1-4,TRBV6-1,NA,TGTGCCAGCAGTAAGGGGAATGGAAAACTGTTTTTT,CASSKGNGKLFF
TRBJ1-5,TRBV4-1,NA,TGCGCCAGCAGCCCAGAACGGGGTTCGGGACAACTAAGCAATCAGCCCCAGCATTTT,CASSPERGSGQLSNQPQHF
TRBJ1-2,TRBV5-5,NA,TGTGCCAGCAGCTTGGAGTATGGGCAGGGGTATGGCTACACCTTC,CASSLEYGQGYGYTF
TRBJ1-1,TRBV6-5,NA,TGTGCCAGCAGTTACTCGTCGCTAACTGAAGCTTTCTTT,CASSYSSLTEAFF
TRBJ2-1,TRBV29-1,TRBD1,TGCAGCGTTGACCCAGGGGGTAATGAGCAGTTCTTC,CSVDPGGNEQFF
TRBJ2-5,TRBV11-2,NA,TGTGCCAGCAGCCCCCGGAGAGGGTCTGATATCGAGACCCAGTACTTC,CASSPRRGSDIETQYF
TRBJ1-5,TRBV6-5,NA,TGTGCCAGCAGTCCTTACGGGCAGGGACACCAGCCCCAGCATTTT,CASSPYGQGHQPQHF
TRBJ2-6,TRBV19,NA,TGTGCCAGTAGTAAGGAGGGCTCTGGGGCCAACGTCCTGACTTTC,CASSKEGSGANVLTF
TRBJ1-2,TRBV5-6,TRBD1,TGTGCCAGCAGCCCCACCAGGGACAGGGTCTATGGCTACACCTTC,CASSPTRDRVYGYTF
TRBJ1-4,TRBV29-1,NA,TGCAGCGTTGCTGAGAATAATGAAAAACTGTTTTTT,CSVAENNEKLFF
TRBJ2-3,TRBV5-8,TRBD2,TGTGCCAGCAGCGGATTAGCGGGGGGGCCAGCAGATACGCAGTATTTT,CASSGLAGGPADTQYF
TRBJ2-7,TRBV9,TRBD2,TGTGCCAGCAGCGTACGAGGGGGACTAGCGGGAGGGCCGACCTACGAGCAGTACTTC,CASSVRGGLAGGPTYEQYF
TRBJ1-5,TRBV18,NA,TGTGCCAGCTCCCCGTTAGGGGATCAGCCCCAGCATTTT,CASSPLGDQPQHF
TRBJ1-2,TRBV18,NA,TGTGCCAGCTCACCACCGGCAGTCGGGTATAGCTATGGCTACACCTTC,CASSPPAVGYSYGYTF
TRBJ1-5,TRBV19,TRBD1,TGTGCCAGTAGTATACGGGACAGGGTTCAACAGCCCCAGCATTTT,CASSIRDRVQQPQHF
TRBJ1-1,TRBV30,TRBD1,TGTGCCCTTCAGGCAGGGGGCGGGAACACTGAAGCTTTCTTT,CALQAGGGNTEAFF
TRBJ2-7,TRBV4-1,NA,TGCGCCAGCAGCCAAGCGAGGCAGGGAATCTCCTACGAGCAGTACTTC,CASSQARQGISYEQYF
TRBJ2-7,TRBV27,NA,TGTGCCAGCAGTTCTAGACAGAACTACGAGCAGTACTTC,CASSSRQNYEQYF
TRBJ2-4,TRBV4-3,NA,TGCGCCAGCAGCCAAGGAGTAGGGGTTGCGAACATTCAGTACTTC,CASSQGVGVANIQYF
TRBJ2-5,TRBV7-2,TRBD1,TGTGCCAGCAGCTTAGGCGGGGACAGGGAGAGGGAGACCCAGTACTTC,CASSLGGDRERETQYF
TRBJ2-5,TRBV5-8,NA,TGTGCCAGCAGCTTGGATCCGAAAAGCCGAGGGACCCAGTACTTC,CASSLDPKSRGTQYF
TRBJ1-4,TRBV30,NA,TGTGCCTGGACCGGGGCAACTAATGAAAAACTGTTTTTT,CAWTGATNEKLFF
TRBJ1-2,TRBV28,NA,TGTGCCAGCAGTTCTCTCTCCGGGACATCCTCCCGGGTCTATGGCTACACCTTC,CASSSLSGTSSRVYGYTF
TRBJ2-3,TRBV27,TRBD1,TGTGCCTCCTCGCGGGGACAGGTTCCGGTAGATACGCAGTATTTT,CASSRGQVPVDTQYF
TRBJ1-2,TRBV10-3,NA,TGTGCCATCAGTGAGACTCGATCCCCCTATGGCTACACCTTC,CAISETRSPYGYTF
TRBJ1-1,TRBV25-1,TRBD1,TGTGCCAGCAGCCGGACAGGGAATACTGAAGCTTTCTTT,CASSRTGNTEAFF
TRBJ1-2,TRBV7-2,TRBD1,TGTGCCAGCAGCTTGGGACAGGGGGCCAGTGGCTACACCTTC,CASSLGQGASGYTF
TRBJ1-5,TRBV6-5,NA,TGTGCCAGCAGTTACGCTGGGCAGGGTGGCCAGCCCCAGCATTTT,CASSYAGQGGQPQHF
TRBJ2-3,TRBV7-9,TRBD2,TGTGCCAGCAGCCCACTAGCGGGGGCATCAGATACGCAGTATTTT,CASSPLAGASDTQYF
TRBJ2-1,TRBV19,TRBD1,TGTGCCAGTAGCCCGAGGGGGCAAGTTGAGCAGTTCTTC,CASSPRGQVEQFF
TRBJ1-1,TRBV25-1,TRBD1,TGTGCCAGCAGTGAAAACATACAGGGGGCGAAGGGTGAAGCTTTCTTT,CASSENIQGAKGEAFF
TRBJ2-1,TRBV7-3,NA,TGTGCCAGCAGCTTATTTCGGTCAACCAATGAGCAGTTCTTC,CASSLFRSTNEQFF
TRBJ2-1,TRBV10-2,TRBD2,TGCGCCAGCAGTGAGTGGGAGGGAGGCGATGAGCAGTTCTTC,CASSEWEGGDEQFF
TRBJ1-5,TRBV19,NA,TGTGCCAGTAGCAAGGGGGGGGATTGGAATCAGCCCCAGCATTTT,CASSKGGDWNQPQHF
TRBJ2-5,TRBV30,TRBD2,TGTGCCTGGAGTTCAGGGGGCTTCACTAGCGGGGGCGAAGAGACCCAGTACTTC,CAWSSGGFTSGGEETQYF
TRBJ2-6,TRBV19,NA,TGTGCCAGTAGTACCTCATCTCAGGGGTCTGGGGCCAACGTCCTGACTTTC,CASSTSSQGSGANVLTF
TRBJ2-7,TRBV6-5,TRBD1,TGTGCCAGCAGTTACTCCCGGGACAGGCCCATCTTC,CASSYSRDRPIF
TRBJ1-5,TRBV19,NA,TGTGCCAGTAGTATGGACGGGGTCGGAAATCAGCCCCAGCATTTT,CASSMDGVGNQPQHF
TRBJ2-1,TRBV19,TRBD2,TGTGCCAGTAGTATAGGCCCGACTAGCGGGAGGGTTTCATACAATGAGCAGTTCTTC,CASSIGPTSGRVSYNEQFF
TRBJ2-3,TRBV7-7,TRBD1,TGTGCCAGCAGCTTAGGGACAGGGGGAATTAGCACAGATACGCAGTATTTT,CASSLGTGGISTDTQYF
TRBJ1-1,TRBV7-9,TRBD1,TGTGCCAGCTTTGGACAGGGGAACACTGAAGCTTTCTTT,CASFGQGNTEAFF
TRBJ2-3,TRBV7-2,NA,TGTGCCAGCAGCTTATCGACAGAAGATACGCAGTATTTT,CASSLSTEDTQYF
TRBJ2-1,TRBV9,TRBD2,TGTGCCAGCAGCGATCCTCAAGGGGGGCGGGGGGCCTACAATGAGCAGTTCTTC,CASSDPQGGRGAYNEQFF